The 29 T cell receptor beta chains below come from one sample, sequenced in a study of neurological immune-mediated disorders. Using its own MiXCR run on the 5' RACE reads, TCRdb lists one record per CDR3 protein. The sample lists around 67,000 distinct CDR3 sequences, 4% to 6% occurring once. Sequenced material: PBMCs. Source of these receptors: a young man with multiple sclerosis.

The chain combines TRBV28 with TRBJ1-4; D is undetermined. From germline, CDR1 is MDHEN and CDR2 SYDVKM. The CDR3 totals 14 residues. V gave up 6 bases and J gave up 7 bases, with 15 bases separating them. The CDR3 coding sequence is TGTGCCAGCAGGGCTTTTGGCATTGGTGAAAAACTGTTTTTT. This sequence encodes CASRAFGIGEKLFF.

The gene calls are TRBV27 and TRBJ2-1, with D unresolved. Trimming took off 2 bases at V and 5 bases at J, with 7 bases between the two ends. Looked up from germline, CDR1 is MNHEY and CDR2 is SMNVEV (reference sequence). The CDR3 loop spans 13 amino acids. The CDR3 protein is CASSLERDNEQFF. CDR3 DNA sequence: TGTGCCAGCAGTTTAGAAAGGGACAATGAGCAGTTCTTC.

This clonotype showed up many times. The chain is built from TRBV14 and TRBJ2-1; TRBD2 aligns across 8 bases. Unmatched junction bases numbered 4, after V lost 1 base and J lost 5 bases. The CDR3 has 15 residues. Germline loops: CDR1 SGHDN, CDR2 FVKESK. In DNA form, the CDR3 reads TGTGCCAGCAGCCAAGGAAGCGGGAGCCACAATGAGCAGTTCTTC. Its protein product is CASSQGSGSHNEQFF.

At least ten counts were recorded for this clonotype. The chain combines TRBV29-1 with TRBJ1-1; D remains unclear. Germline values: CDR1 SQVTM, CDR2 ANQGSEA. This CDR3 has 13 residues. Trimming removed 3 bases from V and 4 bases from J, with 12 bases in between. The CDR3 protein is CSVERRLVTEAFF. The CDR3 DNA reads as TGCAGCGTTGAGCGGCGCCTGGTCACTGAAGCTTTCTTT.

The table lists this clonotype with many counts. V and J are TRBV3-1 and TRBJ2-3, with a tentative D call TRBD2 (6 bases). The CDR3 sequence is 11 residues long. Deletions cut 11 bases from V and 2 bases from J, with 8 bases between. Germline loops: CDR1 LGHDT, CDR2 YNNKEL (reference sequence). CDR3 protein: CAAGITDTQYF. The CDR3 nucleotides read TGTGCCGCGGGGATCACAGATACGCAGTATTTT.

This clonotype was observed many times. This chain connects TRBV9 to TRBJ2-3; D is undetermined. The CDR3 contains 15 residues. Germline values: CDR1 SGDLS, CDR2 YYNGEE. V was cut by 0 bases and J by 2 bases, with 10 bases left in between. The CDR3 here is CASSVAGQSTDTQYF. CDR3 in DNA: TGTGCCAGCAGCGTAGCTGGGCAGTCCACAGATACGCAGTATTTT.

This clonotype was seen ten or more times. J is TRBJ2-2 and V is TRBV5-1; TRBD1 aligns across 8 bases. Per germline, CDR1 SGHRS and CDR2 YFSETQ. V shed 4 bases, J shed 1 base, and the junction held 3 bases outside the gene matches. This CDR3 spans 15 amino acids. The CDR3 region has the DNA TGCGCCAGCAGCGAGACAGGGGAGAACACCGGGGAGCTGTTTTTT. It is translated as CASSETGENTGELFF.

The rearrangement uses TRBV20-1 and TRBJ1-2; D is perhaps TRBD1 (5 bases). Looked up from germline, CDR1 is DFQATT and CDR2 is SNEGSKA (reference sequence). Trimming cost V 6 bases and J 14 bases, with 22 bases left between them. The CDR3 covers 12 residues. CDR3 protein: CSAASRRGVETF. CDR3 DNA: TGCAGTGCCGCATCCCGTAGAGGGGTCGAAACCTTC.

This clonotype has at least ten counts. The rearrangement links TRBV2 to TRBJ2-7, with unresolved D. The CDR3 runs to 10 residues. Between the trimmed V and J ends, which lost 2 bases and 9 bases, there was a span of 5 bases. Germline CDR1 reads SNHLY; CDR2 reads FYNNEI. CDR3 nucleotide sequence: TGTGCCAGCAGTGAAAAGTGGCAGTACTTC. This encodes CASSEKWQYF.

The sample holds many counts of this clonotype. The V gene is TRBV9, the J gene TRBJ2-3; 10 bases align to TRBD2. The CDR3 loop spans 16 amino acids. Germline CDR1 SGDLS, CDR2 YYNGEE. The junction had 11 bases not matched to a gene; V was cut back by 4 bases and J by 6 bases. In DNA, the CDR3 is TGTGCCAGCAGCCTGAGTCGGCTAGCGGGAGTGGATACGCAGTATTTT. Its translation: CASSLSRLAGVDTQYF.

There are many counts of this clonotype. V and J are TRBV7-2 and TRBJ2-4, with 10 bases identical to TRBD2. In germline, CDR1 is SGHTA, CDR2 FQGNSA. This CDR3 is 13 amino acids long. With V trimmed by 5 bases and J by 11 bases, 6 bases remained unmatched. The CDR3 sequence: CASSLGLAGVQYF. The CDR3 DNA is TGTGCCAGCAGCCTGGGGCTAGCGGGGGTTCAGTACTTC.

This clonotype was detected a few times. The chain has TRBV5-5 and TRBJ1-1, with 8 bases aligning to TRBD1. CDR1 and CDR2 (germline): SGHKS, YYEKEE (reference sequence). Trimming at V came to 4 bases and at J to 0 bases, leaving 8 bases not matched to a gene. This CDR3 has 16 residues. CDR3 protein: CASSVPYRGVNTEAFF. CDR3 sequence (DNA): TGTGCCAGCAGCGTACCCTACAGGGGGGTGAACACTGAAGCTTTCTTT. Supplemented by reference TRBV5-5 and TRBJ1-1, the full variable domain reads DAGVTQSPTHLIKTRGQQVTLRCSPISGHKSVSWYQQVLGQGPQFIFQYYEKEERGRGNFPDRFSARQFPNYSSELNVNALLLGDSALYLCASSVPYRGVNTEAFFGQGTRLTVV.

There are many counts of this clonotype. The chain carries TRBV6-4 and TRBJ2-1, with 9 bases fitting TRBD2. J was trimmed by 6 bases and V by 3 bases; bases with no gene match: 6. The CDR3 is 15 residues long. Looked up from germline, CDR1 is MRHNA and CDR2 is SNTAGT. The CDR3 nucleotides read TGTGCCAGCAGTGAGGAATCGACTAGCGGCAATGAGCAGTTCTTC. Translation gives CASSEESTSGNEQFF.

This clonotype was detected many times. This sequence joins TRBV5-1 and TRBJ2-1; 8 nucleotides line up with TRBD2. The CDR3 contains 15 residues. The germline gives CDR1 SGHRS, CDR2 YFSETQ. Trimming at V came to 1 base and at J to 13 bases, leaving 13 bases not matched to a gene. For the CDR3, the DNA is TGCGCCAGCAGCTTGTCGGGCGGGGGGCCTTCTCCACAGTTCTTC. Translating gives CASSLSGGGPSPQFF. Full variable domain (missing parts from reference TRBV5-1 and TRBJ2-1): KAGVTQTPRYLIKTRGQQVTLSCSPISGHRSVSWYQQTPGQGLQFLFEYFSETQRNKGNFPGRFSGRQFSNSRSEMNVSTLELGDSALYLCASSLSGGGPSPQFFGPGTRLTVL.

This clonotype was seen repeatedly, ten times or more. V and J are TRBV10-3 and TRBJ2-4; 9 positions agree with TRBD1. Germline V gene data show CDR1 as ENHRY and CDR2 as SYGVKD. The CDR3 length is 17 residues. V lost 3 bases to trimming and J lost 8 bases; unmatched junction nucleotides: 14. The CDR3 reads CAISDPRQGGEPYIQYF. The CDR3 DNA sequence: TGTGCCATCAGTGACCCTAGACAGGGGGGCGAGCCATACATTCAGTACTTC.

This clonotype was detected many times. DNA for the CDR3: TGTGCCAGCAGTTACTGGGCCGGACTCTCCTACGAGCAGTACTTC. This encodes CASSYWAGLSYEQYF. The chain couples TRBV6-6 to TRBJ2-7; TRBD2 is a possible D gene (5 bases). From germline, CDR1 is MNHNY and CDR2 SVGAGI (reference sequence). CDR3 length: 15 amino acids. Trimming left V 1 base short and J 0 bases short, with 10 bases between.

As to this clonotype: One junction end disagrees with the germline gene, perhaps due to a read error. The genes are TRBV5-8 and TRBJ1-5; possibly TRBD1 for D (5 bases). This CDR3 comprises 17 residues. The germline V gene has CDR1 SGHTS and CDR2 YDEGEE. CDR3 region: CASSSRGGGVGNQPQNF. CDR3 coding DNA: TGTGCCAGCAGCTCCCGCGGCGGGGGAGTTGGCAATCAGCCCCAGAATTTT.

This clonotype occurred many times. The CDR3 DNA reads as TGTGCCAGCAGTTACTCGCGGGAGGGCCACGAGCAGTACTTC. Residues: CASSYSREGHEQYF. The chain joins TRBV6-2 or TRBV6-3 to TRBJ2-7, with 9 bases aligning to TRBD2. V dropped 0 bases and J dropped 5; count of bases not matched to a gene: 2. CDR3 size: 14 residues. Per germline, CDR1 MNHEY and CDR2 SVGEGT.

This clonotype was counted many times. V gene TRBV5-6 combines with J gene TRBJ2-2, with TRBD2 matching 8 bases. CDR1 and CDR2 from the germline V gene are SGHDT and YYEEEE. Losses at the gene ends were 4 bases for V and 7 bases for J; bases not matched to a gene: 9. The CDR3 consists of 15 residues. The CDR3 DNA follows: TGTGCCAGCAGCGGTCCTAGGACTAGCTTCGGGGAGCTGTTTTTT. Its protein product is CASSGPRTSFGELFF.

In this sample, this clonotype turned up many times. This chain uses TRBV12-3 or TRBV12-4 with TRBJ2-1; 13 bases fit TRBD2. Germline trimming cut 3 bases from V and 0 bases from J; bases unmatched to any gene: 11. This CDR3 has 20 residues. CDR3 coding DNA: TGTGCCAGCAGTTTTCGGGGGCGAGGACTAGCGGGGGTCTCCTACAATGAGCAGTTCTTC. Protein product: CASSFRGRGLAGVSYNEQFF.

This clonotype was detected ten times or more. The chain joins TRBV9 to TRBJ2-2, with D maybe TRBD2 (6 bases). The germline V and J ends were trimmed by 3 bases and 4 bases, with 13 bases remaining between them. The CDR3 contains 15 residues. CDR1 and CDR2 from the germline V gene are SGDLS and YYNGEE. Written as DNA, the CDR3 is TGTGCCAGCAGCGGACGACTCGGGGGCACCGGGGAGCTGTTTTTT. Protein product: CASSGRLGGTGELFF.

This clonotype was recorded at least ten times. The chain joins TRBV15 to TRBJ2-7; 7 bases fit TRBD1. Germline CDR1 and CDR2: LNHNV and YYDKDF (reference sequence). The CDR3 extends over 15 amino acids. With 0 bases clipped from V and 3 bases from J, the junction kept 5 bases outside the gene matches. In DNA form, the CDR3 reads TGTGCCACCAGCAGAGAAGGGGGCGAAAGCTACGAGCAGTACTTC. Protein product: CATSREGGESYEQYF.

This clonotype came up many times. The gene calls are TRBV7-2 and TRBJ2-3; D uncertain. CDR1 is SGHTA and CDR2 is FQGNSA in the germline V gene. With 4 bases removed from V and 4 bases from J, the gap between germline ends came to 15 bases. This CDR3 comprises 15 residues. The CDR3 loop is CASSSRFPRSDTQYF. CDR3 in DNA: TGTGCCAGCAGCTCCCGCTTCCCTCGTTCAGATACGCAGTATTTT.

This clonotype was seen at least ten times. The J gene is TRBJ2-6, the V gene TRBV2; D remains unclear. Germline CDR1 is SNHLY and CDR2 is FYNNEI. The CDR3 spans 16 residues. V was clipped by 4 bases and J by 2 bases, with 12 bases between them. The CDR3, as DNA: TGTGCCAGCAGTGTGCGAGGTACGCCTGGGGCCAACGTCCTGACTTTC. Protein: CASSVRGTPGANVLTF.

Ten or more counts support this clonotype. V and J are TRBV6-5 and TRBJ2-7; unclear D gene. With 6 bases removed from V and 0 bases from J, the gap between germline ends came to 15 bases. This CDR3 is 15 amino acids long. Germline V gives CDR1 MNHEY, CDR2 SVGAGI. This CDR3 is CASRVQAYSSYEQYF. The CDR3 region has the DNA TGTGCCAGCAGAGTCCAGGCCTATAGCTCCTACGAGCAGTACTTC.

This clonotype was observed at least ten times. CDR3 DNA: TGTGCCAGCAGCTTAGGGACTAGCGGGAGCACAGATACGCAGTATTTT. This sequence encodes CASSLGTSGSTDTQYF. The chain recombines TRBV7-3 with TRBJ2-3, with TRBD2 matching over 12 bases. Trimming removed 2 bases from V and 0 bases from J; junction bases left unmatched: 0. The CDR3 is made up of 16 amino acids. Per the germline V gene, CDR1 is SGHTA and CDR2 is FQGTGA. Filled out from reference TRBV7-3 and TRBJ2-3, the complete variable domain reads GAGVSQTPSNKVTEKGKYVELRCDPISGHTALYWYRQSLGQGPEFLIYFQGTGAADDSGLPNDRFFAVRPEGSVSTLKIQRTERGDSAVYLCASSLGTSGSTDTQYFGPGTRLTVL.

The V call is TRBV3-1, the J call TRBJ2-1; TRBD2 matches 7 bases. The CDR3 runs 15 residues. The trim removed 1 base at V and 4 bases at J, leaving 4 bases unmatched. Germline assignment: CDR1 LGHDT and CDR2 YNNKEL (reference sequence). In nucleotides, the CDR3 is TGTGCCAGCAGCCAAGGGACTAGAGGATACAATGAGCAGTTCTTC. Translated: CASSQGTRGYNEQFF.

This clonotype was recorded many times. The chain joins TRBV5-1 to TRBJ2-1; a weak D match, TRBD2 (6 bases). This CDR3 spans 14 amino acids. The germline CDR1 and CDR2 sequences are SGHRS and YFSETQ. Trimming removed 3 bases at V and 8 bases at J, with 15 bases between. In DNA, the CDR3 is TGCGCCAGCAGCTGGGGCACTAGCTCGGATGAGCAGTTCTTC. This sequence encodes CASSWGTSSDEQFF.

The CDR3 sequence is CASRREGNGQPQHF. The CDR3 nucleotides read TGTGCCAGCAGACGCGAGGGGAACGGGCAGCCCCAGCATTTT. The chain joins TRBV12-3 or TRBV12-4 to TRBJ1-5, with D possibly TRBD1 on 5 matching bases. There are 14 residues in the CDR3. V dropped 6 bases and J dropped 7 bases, with 16 bases sitting between them.